The clone carrying this T cell receptor (beta chain) was detected many times. Antigen unknown. It was with a sample-barcoded 5' primer and a J-beta primer mix that a second PCR of roughly 7 to 12 cycles was run. From the 5' RACE reads, TCRdb called clonotypes with MiXCR, one entry per CDR3 protein. The table has about 930,000 distinct CDR3 sequences, roughly 29% seen once. This sample is drawn from a study of blood T cells in healthy people across ages. General study findings and limits: Among T cells, TCR beta diversity per million cells dropped roughly linearly as age rose. Naive T cell percentage by flow cytometry tracked strongly with beta diversity.

Every sample gave at least 5.5 micrograms of total RNA when it was extracted. This CDR3 spans 13 amino acids. The germline V gene encodes CDR1 SQVTM and CDR2 ANQGSEA. Trimming at V came to 5 bases and at J to 6 bases, leaving 6 bases not matched to a gene. A further study also used this sample, focusing on T cells of mothers and their children. That source notes: There were over 10 million TCR beta CDR3 reads from each mother and 2.5 million to 3.5 million from each child.

The V gene is TRBV29-1, the J gene TRBJ2-1; 8 nucleotides match TRBD2. Specimen: blood. The source of this sequence is a woman aged 40 to 55 in good health. For the CDR3, the DNA is TGCAGCGTTAGCGGGGGAGGGGTCAATGAGCAGTTCTTC. Translation gives CSVSGGGVNEQFF.